Many counts were recorded for the clone carrying this T cell receptor (beta chain). Unmatched junction bases numbered 9, after V lost 3 bases and J lost 8 bases. The CDR3 spans 15 residues. Germline CDR1 and CDR2: SGHRS and YFSETQ. Unique molecular identifiers featured in how the TCRbeta library was prepared. TCRdb reanalysed the PCR reads using MiXCR and keeps one entry per CDR3 protein. This table holds hundreds of thousands of distinct CDR3 sequences, about an eighth found once. The sample belongs to a study of T-cell reconstitution after alpha-beta-depleted transplantation in children. J is TRBJ1-4 and V is TRBV5-1, with 8 bases identical to TRBD1. The receptor was isolated from a human donor who donated a stem cell graft to a child with Fanconi anemia. Sequenced material: PBMCs, taken from the stem cell graft. This chain's CDR3 is CASSSTGAGEEKLFF. The CDR3 DNA reads as TGCGCCAGCAGCTCGACAGGGGCAGGAGAAGAAAAACTGTTTTTT. Full variable domain (rest looked up from reference TRBV5-1 and TRBJ1-4): KAGVTQTPRYLIKTRGQQVTLSCSPISGHRSVSWYQQTPGQGLQFLFEYFSETQRNKGNFPGRFSGRQFSNSRSEMNVSTLELGDSALYLCASSSTGAGEEKLFFGSGTQLSVL.